Described below is a single TCR beta chain sequence and its context. This entry belongs to a study of shared clonotypes between healthy human individuals. Study overall: Contributing individuals were a couple of females and a few males aged 18 to 49.

CDR3 length equals 15 residues. The junction had 1 base not matched to a gene; V was cut back by 4 bases and J by 1 base. Germline lookup yields CDR1 SGHRS and CDR2 YFSETQ. The data were produced by immunoSEQ multiplex PCR, yet TCRdb's version contains in-frame clones alone and is incomplete. The profile covers approximately 2.3 million clones, with more than 85% appearing a single time and about 0.39% taken by the ten largest. The V gene is TRBV5-1, the J gene TRBJ2-3; 12 bases map to TRBD2. This TCR derives from a young man in good health. Some clones in this sample may be carry-over from other donors' samples. The specimen sequenced was naive CD4+ T cells from PBMCs. Described subset: CD45RA+ positively selected. The CDR3 DNA is TGCGCCAGCAGCCGACTAGCGGGAGGCACAGATACGCAGTATTTT. This codes for CASSRLAGGTDTQYF.